This T cell receptor beta chain was recorded in a study of T cell responses to AZD1222 COVID-19 vaccine. Worth noting for this clone: No antigen is known for it.

The study's findings and limits: Spike-spanning, vaccine-associated CD4 TCRs were dominant at 160-218 and 743-854.

Trimming took 5 bases from V and 7 from J, leaving 20 bases between them. Per germline, CDR1 SGHAT and CDR2 FQDESV (reference sequence). This CDR3 has 15 residues. The table came from immunoSEQ multiplex PCR; TCRdb's copy has only in-frame clones and leaves some out. Of 90,000 to 150,000 clones in the sample, about 88% are singletons; the top ten hold 2% to 3%. V usage is TRBV11-1 and J usage is TRBJ1-1, with D perhaps matching TRBD1 (6 bases). The starting material was peripheral blood, obtained on day 0 of AZD1222 vaccination. This TCR was recovered from an adult in good health. The CDR3 loop is CASSASQGVVGEAFF. DNA for the CDR3: TGTGCCAGCAGCGCGTCACAGGGAGTTGTTGGTGAAGCTTTCTTT.